This T cell receptor (beta chain) stems from a study of cytomegalovirus exposure and HLA in healthy donors. J was trimmed by 4 bases and V by 4 bases; bases with no gene match: 9. This CDR3 has 17 residues. Germline CDR1 is SGHRS and CDR2 is YFSETQ. Use of 60 Vbeta and 13 Jbeta primers characterized the PCR. Some clones are missing from TCRdb's copy, which holds only in-frame ones; the method was immunoSEQ multiplex PCR. This sample's table has 160,000 or so clones. The sequenced sample was PBMCs. V is TRBV5-1 and J is TRBJ2-3, with 13 bases matching TRBD2. The clonotype was recovered from a man aged 25-45 years in good health and CMV-seronegative. As DNA, the CDR3 is TGCGCCAGCAGCCAGGGATCCGGGACTAGCGGGGCAGATACGCAGTATTTT. Translation: CASSQGSGTSGADTQYF.